This TCR beta chain emerged from a study of neurological immune-mediated disorders (dated by TCRdb to 2018 to 2020). Study-level background: Among the approximately 34 multiple sclerosis patients, about 30 had relapsing-remitting MS and 3 had secondary progressive MS. The cohort comprised about 68 subjects: about 15 HAM/TSP patients, approximately 34 multiple sclerosis patients and some 20 healthy controls. Peripheral blood TCR-beta repertoires from HTLV-I-associated myelopathy (HAM/TSP) patients, multiple sclerosis patients and healthy controls were compared by UMI-based sequencing. Alongside PBMC samples, the set of about 100 TCR-beta libraries contained longitudinal samples, technical triplicates, and paired CD4+ and CD8+ T-cell subsets that had been sorted.

Unsorted PBMC libraries were generated from 2 million PBMCs stored in RNAlater at -80 °C until RNA extraction. Multiple sclerosis patients were enrolled in a US clinical protocol evaluating disease progression by magnetic resonance imaging. Peripheral blood underwent Ficoll-Hypaque density gradient centrifugation to isolate PBMCs, which were then cryopreserved in liquid nitrogen. cDNA was synthesized by template-switch 5'RACE using a primer carrying a 10-nucleotide random unique molecular identifier by which each TCR transcript was tagged. Each sequencing run produced over 180 million TCR-beta sequences covering 15-18 subjects. The RNeasy kit was used to extract total RNA. Using the KAPA Real-time Library Amplification kit, TCR-beta VDJ regions were amplified with primers for the TCR constant region and the 5'RACE anchor. Sample indexes and Illumina adaptors were added in a first PCR, after which library yield was increased in a second PCR. The roughly 650 bp TCR product was size-selected on a 2% E-gel SizeSelection system after Ampure bead purification. Before pooling, library quality was checked on a Bioanalyzer, concentration was measured with Qubit, and libraries were quantified with the Kapa Library Quantification kit. Libraries were sequenced paired-end 2 x 150 bp on an Illumina HiSeq 2500. To increase sequence diversity, roughly 24-30% phiX was spiked into each library pool. On the authors' methods: Quality-filtered reads were processed with the UMI-based MiGEC pipeline, which removed over 80% of raw TCR sequences during error correction. IMGT germline references were used for aligning VDJ genes, and each clonotype was defined as a unique CDR3 amino acid sequence together with its V-J genes. VDJtools evaluated clonal expansion, Shannon diversity and CDR3 relatedness (CalcPairwiseDistances, ClusterSamples); CLCbio workbench built phylogenetic trees. A clone was classed as expanded if it had 8 or more unique UMIs, a cutoff based on coefficient-of-variation modelling across technical triplicates. In TCRdb, the public reads were trimmed at Q25 with fastp and aligned with MiXCR, with productive beta chains retained. Rows merge per CDR3 protein into single entries with the most common DNA and genes. In this record, the V and J calls reflect TCRdb's handling and not the investigators' own analysis. Recorded for this sample are roughly 90,000 distinct CDR3 sequences; under 4.5% of them occurred a single time. The ten top clones hold around 2.7% of the sample.

From the cysteine up to the phenylalanine, the CDR3 has a length of 13 residues. The entry retains the CDR3 DNA only, 39 bases that are in frame from base 1. V is pared back by 0 bases and J by 6 bases, with 7 bases lying between the germline termini. Based on the germline V gene, the CDR1 and CDR2 sequences are SGHRS and YFSETQ. Study-wide findings and limitations: In phylogenetic analysis, the repertoires of 18 of 34 MS patients grouped into a cluster of related CDR3 sequences, which suggests a possible signature at the repertoire level. The MS cluster showed no association with clinical or MRI features, and the authors stated that larger cohorts are needed. No identical CDR3 amino acid sequences were found to be shared among expanded clones across subjects, suggesting that TCR-beta repertoires were private in all groups. TCR clonal expansion was highest in HAM/TSP patients and lowest in MS patients, with MS patients falling below even healthy controls.

This clonotype showed up many times. Its antigen is currently not known. No qualities accompany the bases; no much larger clone lies one base away. This TCR was sampled from a woman aged 45-65 years with multiple sclerosis. Sequenced input: PBMCs. Recombination linked TRBV5-1 to TRBJ2-1, with the D segment identity uncertain. The CDR3 is CASSLDPVNEQFF. The sequence in DNA is TGCGCCAGCAGCTTGGACCCGGTCAATGAGCAGTTCTTC.